This TCR beta chain emerged from a study of post-analysis software for immune sequencing data. Study-wide findings and caveats: Controls had significantly higher normalized Chao1 diversity than multiple sclerosis patients. Patients carried five TRBV segments more frequently than controls did, and TRBV5-6, TRBV5-1 and TRBV20-1 were among them. Samples from one preparation batch, clustered by F measure, grouped strongly together.

V lost 6 bases, J lost 6 bases, and 17 bases lay in between. The CDR3 runs to 14 residues. Germline V gives CDR1 SGHRS, CDR2 YFSETQ. Remarks on this clonotype: Its antigen remains unidentified.

Tagging with unique molecular identifiers was a feature of the TCR beta cDNA libraries. Roughly 470,000 cDNA molecules came from around 1 to 9.1 million T cells. TCRdb re-called the PCR reads with MiXCR, one entry per CDR3 protein. The table shows around 500,000 distinct CDR3 sequences, with around 31% occurring only once. Specimen: blood. The receptor comes from a girl aged 2 to 17 with multiple sclerosis. The rearrangement links TRBV5-1 to TRBJ2-3; tentative D call: TRBD1 (7 bases). As DNA, the CDR3 is TGCGCCAGCATGGAGGGGGCGGTTTCCGATACGCAGTATTTT. Encoded protein: CASMEGAVSDTQYF.